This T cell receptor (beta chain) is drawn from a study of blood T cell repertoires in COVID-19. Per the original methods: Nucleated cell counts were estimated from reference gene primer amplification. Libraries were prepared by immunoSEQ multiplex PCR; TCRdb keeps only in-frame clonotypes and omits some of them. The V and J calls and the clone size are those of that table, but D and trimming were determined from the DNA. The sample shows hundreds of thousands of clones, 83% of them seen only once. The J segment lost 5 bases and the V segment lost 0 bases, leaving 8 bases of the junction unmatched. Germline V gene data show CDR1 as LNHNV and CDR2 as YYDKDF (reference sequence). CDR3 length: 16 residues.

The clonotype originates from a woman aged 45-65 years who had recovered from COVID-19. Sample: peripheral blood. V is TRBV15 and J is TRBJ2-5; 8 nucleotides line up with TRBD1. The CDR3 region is CATSRDLQGAWETQYF. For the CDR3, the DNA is TGTGCCACCAGCAGAGATCTCCAGGGGGCTTGGGAGACCCAGTACTTC.